A single sample gave rise to the 5 T cell receptor beta chains below, sequenced in a study of blood T cell repertoires in COVID-19. TCRdb keeps only in-frame clones here, not all; method: immunoSEQ multiplex PCR. The table has some 150,000 clones, approximately 80% seen once. Sequenced input: peripheral blood. The receptor set was obtained from a woman in her fifties or sixties with acute or convalescent COVID-19.

The chain uses TRBV6-5 and TRBJ1-1; D not certain. This CDR3 has 13 amino acids. Germline loops: CDR1 MNHEY, CDR2 SVGAGI. The germline V and J ends were trimmed by 6 bases and 0 bases, with 8 bases remaining between them. CDR3 in DNA: TGTGCCAGCAGGCAGGTCATGAACACTGAAGCTTTCTTT. The encoded protein is CASRQVMNTEAFF.

The chain recombines TRBV4-1 with TRBJ1-4, with TRBD1 matching 7 bases. The J segment lost 1 base and the V segment lost 0 bases, leaving 11 bases of the junction unmatched. The CDR3 totals 19 residues. The germline V gene has CDR1 MGHRA and CDR2 YSYEKL. The DNA of the CDR3 is TGCGCCAGCAGCCAAGATCCCGCAGGGGGATCAATAACTAATGAAAAACTGTTTTTT. This encodes CASSQDPAGGSITNEKLFF.

The chain uses TRBV4-2 and TRBJ1-3; TRBD1 might be the D (5 bases). The CDR3 covers 16 residues. Trimming removed 0 bases at V and 1 base at J, with 10 bases between. Germline values: CDR1 LGHNA, CDR2 YNFKEQ. CDR3 loop: CASSQELQASGNTIYF. The CDR3 coding sequence is TGTGCCAGCAGCCAAGAATTACAGGCATCTGGAAACACCATATATTTT.

This clone was detected once. V usage is TRBV4-1 and J usage is TRBJ2-7; D might be TRBD1 (5 bases). V gave up 0 bases and J gave up 3 bases, with 12 bases separating them. This CDR3 is 15 amino acids long. The V gene's germline CDR1 is MGHRA and CDR2 YSYEKL. The CDR3 nucleotides are TGCGCCAGCAGCCAAGAGGGCCAGGGTTTCTACGAGCAGTACTTC. Translating it yields CASSQEGQGFYEQYF.

This clone was counted a single time. The chain joins TRBV5-1 to TRBJ1-2, with 8 nucleotides matching TRBD1. V shed 5 bases and J 0 bases; nucleotides not matched to a gene: 12. Germline CDR1 reads SGHRS; CDR2 reads YFSETQ. CDR3 length: 17 amino acids. CDR3 protein: CASSPTGGSNTNYGYTF. The CDR3 nucleotides are TGCGCCAGCAGTCCTACAGGGGGAAGTAATACTAACTATGGCTACACCTTC.